Listed below are T cell receptor beta chains from one sample, sequenced in a study of blood T cells in healthy people across ages. TCRdb redid the calling of the 5' RACE reads with MiXCR, one entry per CDR3 protein. The top ten clones hold around 13% of a sample with around 1,100,000 distinct CDR3 sequences, under 40% of them seen once. The sample consisted of blood. The receptor source for this set is a man younger than 35 in good health. Both conserved end residues are part of each CDR3. D genes are given only for firm matches. Clone sizes are given selectively: once, few, many, or a class where the clone is expanded.

j_call v_call clone_size d_call cdr3_aa cdr3_nt
TRBJ2-3 TRBV7-2 many . CASSLGGPDTQYF TGTGCCAGCAGCTTAGGGGGTCCGGATACGCAGTATTTT
TRBJ1-2 TRBV14 . . CASSQEPGKGGYTF TGTGCCAGCAGCCAAGAGCCAGGCAAGGGTGGCTACACCTTC
TRBJ2-3 TRBV2 . TRBD2 CASLSTTGTSLRRWYF TGTGCCAGCTTGTCAACCACCGGGACTAGTTTAAGACGTTGGTATTTT
TRBJ2-3 TRBV6-5 . TRBD2 CASNPSGASTDTQYF TGTGCCAGCAATCCTAGCGGGGCTAGCACAGATACGCAGTATTTT
TRBJ2-5 TRBV6-2/TRBV6-3 . TRBD1 CASSLGTGAQETQYF TGTGCCAGCAGCCTCGGGACAGGGGCCCAAGAGACCCAGTACTTC
TRBJ2-1 TRBV19 . TRBD1 CASSISRQGRNEQFF TGTGCCAGTAGTATTTCCCGACAGGGCCGCAATGAGCAGTTCTTC
TRBJ1-2 TRBV18 . TRBD1 CASSPNRGLYGYTF TGTGCCAGCTCACCAAACAGGGGGCTTTACGGCTACACCTTC
TRBJ1-1 TRBV20-1 few . CSAKGRASTEAFF TGCAGTGCTAAAGGCAGGGCCAGCACTGAAGCTTTCTTT
TRBJ1-2 TRBV6-5 . TRBD1 CASTPDRDPGDGYTF TGTGCCAGCACCCCCGACAGGGATCCGGGCGATGGCTACACCTTC
TRBJ1-4 TRBV28 . . CASGGRNEKLFF TGTGCCAGCGGAGGACGTAATGAAAAACTGTTTTTT
TRBJ2-7 TRBV12-5 . . CASGFGSSYEQYF TGTGCTAGTGGTTTCGGGAGCTCCTACGAGCAGTACTTC
TRBJ2-3 TRBV29-1 . TRBD1 CSVQGIGDRGSFTQYF TGCAGCGTCCAGGGGATAGGGGACAGGGGTTCGTTTACGCAGTATTTT
TRBJ1-5 TRBV6-1 . . CASARTMAPYSNQPQHF TGTGCCAGCGCAAGGACCATGGCCCCCTATAGCAATCAGCCCCAGCATTTT
TRBJ2-4 TRBV28 . . CASSRRNNIQYF TGTGCCAGCAGTCGACGGAACAACATTCAGTACTTC
TRBJ1-1 TRBV20-1 . . CSAKGTTRNTEAFF TGCAGTGCCAAAGGGACCACAAGGAACACTGAAGCTTTCTTT
TRBJ2-2 TRBV9 . . CASSGEGGLRTGELFF TGTGCCAGCAGCGGGGAGGGGGGTTTGCGCACCGGGGAGCTGTTTTTT
TRBJ1-5 TRBV20-1 . TRBD1 CSARDSTGVSQPQHF TGCAGTGCTAGAGATTCGACAGGGGTTAGTCAGCCCCAGCATTTT
TRBJ2-1 TRBV30 few . CAWSGGLYYNEQFF TGTGCCTGGAGTGGGGGACTTTACTACAATGAGCAGTTCTTC
TRBJ2-5 TRBV2 . . CASSEVQETQYF TGTGCCAGCAGTGAAGTACAAGAGACCCAGTACTTC
TRBJ2-3 TRBV18 . TRBD2 CASSPPGLAGGTDTQYF TGTGCCAGCTCCCCCCCGGGACTAGCGGGGGGAACAGATACGCAGTATTTT
TRBJ1-4 TRBV7-6 . . CASSSPSVNEKLFF TGTGCCAGCAGCTCCCCGTCCGTGAATGAAAAACTGTTTTTT
TRBJ2-1 TRBV2 . TRBD1 CASNKGQLFDNEQFF TGTGCCAGCAATAAGGGACAGCTTTTTGACAATGAGCAGTTCTTC
TRBJ2-7 TRBV7-2 . TRBD2 CASSPPAGGVGNEQYF TGTGCCAGCAGCCCCCCAGCGGGGGGAGTCGGCAATGAGCAGTACTTC
TRBJ2-5 TRBV4-3 . TRBD2 CASSHPLAGDYNEQYF TGCGCCAGCAGCCACCCACTAGCGGGGGACTACAATGAGCAGTACTTC
TRBJ2-1 TRBV20-1 few . CSARVQGGIAGDYYNEQFF TGCAGTGCTAGAGTACAGGGGGGCATAGCGGGGGATTACTACAATGAGCAGTTCTTC
TRBJ1-1 TRBV6-2/TRBV6-3 few . CASSSPHSRNTEAFF TGTGCCAGCAGTTCCCCACATTCTAGGAACACTGAAGCTTTCTTT
TRBJ1-1 TRBV7-8 many TRBD1 CASSRTGRTEAFF TGTGCCAGCAGCAGGACAGGGAGGACTGAAGCTTTCTTT